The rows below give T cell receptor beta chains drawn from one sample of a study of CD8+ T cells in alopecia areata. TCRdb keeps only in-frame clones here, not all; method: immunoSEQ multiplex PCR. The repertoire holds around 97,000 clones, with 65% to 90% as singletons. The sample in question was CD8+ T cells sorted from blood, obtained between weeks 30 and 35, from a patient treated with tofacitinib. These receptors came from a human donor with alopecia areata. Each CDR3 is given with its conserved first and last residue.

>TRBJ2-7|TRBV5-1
CASSESESYEQYF
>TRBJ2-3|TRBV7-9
CASRIGTDTQYF
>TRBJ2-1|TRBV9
CASSTSGAGLVF
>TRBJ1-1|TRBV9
CASSDSGPNTEAFF
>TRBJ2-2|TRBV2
CATGPKANTGELFF
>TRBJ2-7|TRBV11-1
CASSLEETGFYEQYF
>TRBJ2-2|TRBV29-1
CSVEGGITGELFF
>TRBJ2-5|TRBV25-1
CASSELIVGETQYF
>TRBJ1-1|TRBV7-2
CASSLGPYSGNTEAFF
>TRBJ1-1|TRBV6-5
CASSYSRAGNTEAFF
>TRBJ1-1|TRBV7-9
CASSFLDRDTKAFF
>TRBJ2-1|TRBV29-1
CSVDLAYNEQFF
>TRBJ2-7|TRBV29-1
CSVEAYSGTQYEQYF
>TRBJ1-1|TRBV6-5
CASSYSQGANTEAFF